A single TCR beta chain is shown here with its context. Its antigen is as yet unknown. This sample is part of a study of blood T cells in healthy people across ages. General study findings and limits: Naive T cell percentage strongly correlated with TCR beta diversity.

Peripheral blood, roughly 9.1 milliliters per donor, was collected. There were at least 6 micrograms of total RNA extracted from every sample. Through a sample-barcoded 5' primer and a J-beta primer mix, a second PCR was run for roughly 6 to 11 cycles. Using its own MiXCR run on the 5' RACE reads, TCRdb lists one record per CDR3 protein. The sample has some 780,000 distinct CDR3 sequences, around 50% seen once. V lost 3 bases and J lost 3; bases outside the gene matches: 8. The CDR3 has 15 residues. CDR1 and CDR2 (germline): SGHRS, YFSETQ. The sequence was obtained from a middle-aged man in good health. The chain has TRBV5-1 and TRBJ2-7, with 8 bases lining up with TRBD1. Sequencing was carried out using blood. The CDR3 sequence: CASSSRTGRSYEQYF. The CDR3 DNA follows: TGCGCCAGCAGCTCTCGGACAGGGAGGAGCTACGAGCAGTACTTC.